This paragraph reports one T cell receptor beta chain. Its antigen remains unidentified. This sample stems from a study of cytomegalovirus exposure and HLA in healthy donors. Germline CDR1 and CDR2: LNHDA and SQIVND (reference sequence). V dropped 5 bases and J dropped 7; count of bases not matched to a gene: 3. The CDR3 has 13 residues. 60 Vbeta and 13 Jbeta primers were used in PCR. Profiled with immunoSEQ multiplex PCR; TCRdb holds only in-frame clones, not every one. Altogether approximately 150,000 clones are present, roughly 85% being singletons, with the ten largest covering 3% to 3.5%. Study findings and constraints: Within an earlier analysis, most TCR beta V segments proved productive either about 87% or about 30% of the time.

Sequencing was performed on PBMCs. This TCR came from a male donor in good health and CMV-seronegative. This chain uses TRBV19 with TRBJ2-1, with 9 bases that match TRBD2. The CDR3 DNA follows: TGTGCCAGTAGTGGCCTAGCGGGGAATGAGCAGTTCTTC. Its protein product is CASSGLAGNEQFF.